The 28 T cell receptor beta chains in this list originate from one sample, sequenced in a study of blood T cell repertoires in COVID-19. The table came from immunoSEQ multiplex PCR; TCRdb's copy has only in-frame clones and leaves some out. The data hold roughly 150,000 clones, with 65% to 85% observed a single time. Sequenced: peripheral blood. These receptors all come from a woman older than 75 with acute or convalescent COVID-19.

The gene calls are TRBV3-1 (or the pseudogene TRBV3-2) and TRBJ2-1, with TRBD2 identical over 9 bases. The germline gives CDR1 LGHDT, CDR2 YNNKEL (reference sequence). The CDR3 spans 14 residues. The ends lost 4 bases at V and 7 bases at J; junction bases unmatched: 5. CDR3 nucleotide sequence: TGTGCCAGCAGCCGTAGCGGGGGAGATAATGAGCAGTTCTTC. Translating it yields CASSRSGGDNEQFF.

V is TRBV29-1 and J is TRBJ1-1, with 11 bases lining up with TRBD1. Unmatched junction bases numbered 17, after V lost 5 bases and J lost 6 bases. The CDR3 covers 17 residues. Germline CDR1 SQVTM, CDR2 ANQGSEA. The CDR3 sequence is CSVPGEGTGGIRAEAFF. DNA of the CDR3: TGCAGCGTTCCTGGAGAAGGGACAGGGGGTATTAGGGCTGAAGCTTTCTTT.

The chain carries TRBV5-1 and TRBJ2-7; TRBD2 agrees at 10 bases. Germline values: CDR1 SGHRS, CDR2 YFSETQ. CDR3 length: 17 residues. V was clipped by 0 bases and J by 3 bases; unmatched bases: 9. The CDR3 reads CASSLAVTSGANYEQYF. The CDR3 nucleotides are TGCGCCAGCAGCTTGGCCGTCACTAGCGGGGCGAACTACGAGCAGTACTTC. The whole variable domain, filled in from reference TRBV5-1 and TRBJ2-7, reads KAGVTQTPRYLIKTRGQQVTLSCSPISGHRSVSWYQQTPGQGLQFLFEYFSETQRNKGNFPGRFSGRQFSNSRSEMNVSTLELGDSALYLCASSLAVTSGANYEQYFGPGTRLTVT.

The J gene is TRBJ1-1, the V gene TRBV7-8; D perhaps matches TRBD1 (6 bases). CDR3 length equals 14 residues. Germline lookup yields CDR1 SGHVS and CDR2 FQNEAQ. Between the trimmed V and J ends, which lost 0 bases and 4 bases, there was a span of 9 bases. DNA of the CDR3: TGTGCCAGCAGCTTAGCTCCAGGGGTCACTGAAGCTTTCTTT. Its protein product is CASSLAPGVTEAFF.

The chain employs TRBV3-1 (or the pseudogene TRBV3-2) and TRBJ2-7, with 7 bases that match TRBD1. V lost 0 bases to trimming and J lost 6 bases; unmatched junction nucleotides: 17. In germline, CDR1 is LGHDT, CDR2 YNNKEL (reference sequence). This CDR3 has 18 amino acids. In DNA form, the CDR3 reads TGTGCCAGCAGCCAAGATGCGGTTTTGACAGGGTTTGTTCGCGAGCAGTACTTC. This codes for CASSQDAVLTGFVREQYF.

This clone has more than one count but fewer than ten. The chain combines TRBV5-8 with TRBJ1-4; D is ambiguous. This CDR3 region has 12 residues. V was trimmed by 4 bases and J by 14 bases, leaving 15 bases between them. Per germline, CDR1 SGHTS and CDR2 YDEGEE. This chain's CDR3 is CASSQNSGNLFF. CDR3 sequence (DNA): TGTGCCAGCAGCCAAAACTCAGGAAACCTGTTTTTT.

CDR3 sequence reads: CASSPSLTSTDTQYF. Written as DNA, the CDR3 is TGTGCCAGCTCACCGAGTTTGACTAGCACAGATACGCAGTATTTT. The rearrangement joins TRBV18 to TRBJ2-3; D is ambiguous. CDR3 length: 15 residues. The V end lost 3 bases, the J end lost 0 bases, and 10 bases lay between the germline ends. Germline CDR1 and CDR2: KGHSH and LQKENI.

The rearrangement uses TRBV7-9 and TRBJ2-5; TRBD2 matches 7 bases. CDR3 length: 16 residues. V shed 4 bases, J shed 3 bases, and the junction held 11 bases outside the gene matches. CDR1 is SEHNR and CDR2 is FQNEAQ in the germline V gene (reference sequence). CDR3 region: CASSSLSGGTEETQYF. The CDR3, as DNA: TGTGCCAGCAGCTCCCTGTCCGGGGGGACTGAAGAGACCCAGTACTTC.

V is TRBV19 and J is TRBJ2-7; D may be TRBD2 (5 bases). Germline CDR1 and CDR2: LNHDA and SQIVND (reference sequence). This CDR3 has 11 residues. V lost 7 bases, J lost 4 bases, and 8 bases lay in between. CDR3 sequence: CASIGNYEQYF. The CDR3 DNA is TGTGCCAGTATCGGGAATTACGAGCAGTACTTC.

The CDR3 nucleotides are TGTGCCAGTAGTCTAGGGCGAGGACAGCGGGACACAGATACGCAGTATTTT. Residues: CASSLGRGQRDTDTQYF. The chain uses TRBV19 and TRBJ2-3, with D maybe TRBD2 (7 bases). The V gene's germline CDR1 is LNHDA and CDR2 SQIVND (reference sequence). V lost 5 bases to trimming and J lost 2 bases, with 20 bases between them. The CDR3 consists of 17 residues.

This clone showed up just a few times. The chain recombines TRBV18 with TRBJ2-7; possible D gene TRBD2, 7 bases. V lost 3 bases, J lost 3 bases, and 21 bases lay in between. Germline loops: CDR1 KGHSH, CDR2 LQKENI. The CDR3 has 17 residues. DNA for the CDR3: TGTGCCAGCTCACCTCAGGAGCTTGGGGGGGCCCTCTACGAGCAGTACTTC. This translates into CASSPQELGGALYEQYF.

This chain connects TRBV7-9 to TRBJ1-1; 10 nucleotides line up with TRBD1. The CDR3 sequence is 15 residues long. Germline V gene lookup returns CDR1 SEHNR and CDR2 FQNEAQ (reference sequence). J was trimmed by 5 bases and V by 5 bases; bases with no gene match: 8. The CDR3 spells CASSPGTGEGTEAFF. The CDR3 DNA reads TGTGCCAGCAGCCCCGGGACAGGGGAGGGGACTGAAGCTTTCTTT.

The CDR3 region has the DNA TGTGCCAGCAGCCAACAACAGCAGTATGGCTACACCTTC. Translation: CASSQQQQYGYTF. V is TRBV14 and J is TRBJ1-2; no reliable D call. V lost 2 bases and J 5 bases, leaving 9 bases between the germline ends. CDR3 length: 13 residues. Germline CDR1 is SGHDN and CDR2 is FVKESK.

This chain's CDR3 is CASSRKENRAYETQYF. The CDR3 DNA is TGTGCCAGCAGCCGAAAGGAGAACAGGGCGTATGAGACCCAGTACTTC. The chain couples TRBV7-7 to TRBJ2-5; D is perhaps TRBD1 (6 bases). Trimming cost V 5 bases and J 5 bases, with 21 bases left between them. The germline V gene encodes CDR1 SSHAT and CDR2 FNYEAQ (reference sequence). The CDR3 covers 16 residues.

The chain has TRBV11-2 and TRBJ1-2; 8 bases agree with TRBD1. This CDR3 has 17 residues. Germline trimming cut 1 base from V and 2 bases from J; bases unmatched to any gene: 9. Germline loops: CDR1 SGHAT, CDR2 FQNNGV. The CDR3 DNA is TGTGCCAGCAGCTTAGTTGCAGGGGGCGCCGGGAACTATGGCTACACCTTC. This translates into CASSLVAGGAGNYGYTF.

This clone occurred once. The chain combines TRBV7-2 with TRBJ2-2, with 8 bases fitting TRBD2. In germline, CDR1 is SGHTA, CDR2 FQGNSA. V was clipped by 1 base and J by 6 bases; unmatched bases: 4. This CDR3 region has 15 residues. The CDR3 is CASSLVRTSPGELFF. DNA for the CDR3: TGTGCCAGCAGCTTAGTCAGGACTAGCCCCGGGGAGCTGTTTTTT.

This chain connects TRBV7-8 to TRBJ2-2; 10 positions match TRBD2. V was clipped by 6 bases and J by 3 bases; unmatched bases: 4. The CDR3 sequence is 15 residues long. Germline CDR1 reads SGHVS; CDR2 reads FQNEAQ. The CDR3 coding sequence is TGTGCCAGCAGTAGGACTAGCGGCTACACCGGGGAGCTGTTTTTT. Protein product: CASSRTSGYTGELFF.

V gene TRBV6-5 combines with J gene TRBJ2-7; D might be TRBD2 (5 bases). Trimming shortened V by 10 bases and J by 2 bases, and 18 bases separated the two germline ends. CDR3 length equals 14 residues. Germline lookup yields CDR1 MNHEY and CDR2 SVGAGI. The CDR3 nucleotides read TGTGCCATCAAAGCCGGAGGCCCCACCTACGAGCAGTACTTC. Protein sequence: CAIKAGGPTYEQYF.

The chain recombines TRBV15 with TRBJ2-7; TRBD1 might be the D (5 bases). V was trimmed by 3 bases and J by 0 bases, leaving 9 bases between them. Germline V gene data show CDR1 as LNHNV and CDR2 as YYDKDF (reference sequence). The CDR3 covers 14 residues. The CDR3 is CATSRGQNSYEQYF. The CDR3 bases are TGTGCCACCAGCAGGGGGCAGAACTCCTACGAGCAGTACTTC.

This sequence joins TRBV4-3 and TRBJ1-2, with D uncertain. This CDR3 is 14 amino acids long. V lost 0 bases and J 8 bases, leaving 13 bases between the germline ends. CDR1 is LGHNA and CDR2 is YSLEER in the germline V gene. CDR3 residues: CASSQDAGIGGYTF. In DNA, the CDR3 is TGCGCCAGCAGCCAAGATGCCGGGATTGGAGGCTACACCTTC.

V is TRBV18 and J is TRBJ1-3, with 8 bases aligning to TRBD1. The CDR3 length is 17 residues. The V gene end was trimmed by 2 bases and the J gene end by 2 bases; junction bases not matched to a gene: 8. Per germline, CDR1 KGHSH and CDR2 LQKENI. The CDR3 is CASSPVRTGGTGNTIYF. CDR3 coding DNA: TGTGCCAGCTCACCAGTACGAACAGGGGGGACTGGAAACACCATATATTTT.

The rearrangement links TRBV3-1 (or the pseudogene TRBV3-2) to TRBJ1-6; D unclear. V gave up 1 base and J gave up 7 bases, with 11 bases separating them. Germline-derived CDR1 and CDR2 are LGHDT and YNNKEL (reference sequence). The CDR3 totals 15 residues. CDR3 bases: TGTGCCAGCAGCCAAGTGATGCAGGAAAATTCACCCCTCCACTTT. Translating gives CASSQVMQENSPLHF.

V is TRBV7-9 and J is TRBJ2-1, with 11 bases matching TRBD1. After removal of 5 bases from V and 6 bases from J, the junction contained 6 bases not matched to a gene. The CDR3 is made up of 15 amino acids. Germline CDR1 reads SEHNR; CDR2 reads FQNEAQ (reference sequence). CDR3 DNA: TGTGCCAGCAGCCGCCCCGGGACAGGGGGCAATGAGCAGTTCTTC. As protein: CASSRPGTGGNEQFF.

V is TRBV12-3 or TRBV12-4 and J is TRBJ1-4; D unresolved. V was clipped by 5 bases and J by 8 bases, with 12 bases between them. This CDR3 is 13 amino acids long. In DNA form, the CDR3 reads TGTGCCAGCAGTCCTCAGGTTACGGAAAAACTGTTTTTT. Translation gives CASSPQVTEKLFF.

This clone has just a few counts. Other DNA sequences in this sample translate to the same CDR3. The chain couples TRBV6-2 or TRBV6-3 to TRBJ1-1; D not certain. V was cut by 5 bases and J by 0 bases, with 13 bases left in between. CDR3 length: 15 amino acids. Germline V gene data show CDR1 as MNHEY and CDR2 as SVGEGT. The CDR3 DNA sequence: TGTGCCAGCAGTACGGGGAAGGGAATGAACACTGAAGCTTTCTTT. Translated: CASSTGKGMNTEAFF.

The chain recombines TRBV21-1 with TRBJ1-6. TRBV21-1 is marked as a pseudogene. The CDR3 has 20 residues. DNA of the CDR3: TGTGCCAGCAGCACCCGTCCCGGGACTGGACTTATATCCTATAATTCACCCCTCCACTTT. This gives the protein CASSTRPGTGLISYNSPLHF.

The CDR3 loop reads CASSRQGRGEETQYF. DNA for the CDR3: TGTGCCAGCAGCCGACAGGGGAGGGGAGAAGAGACCCAGTACTTC. V usage is TRBV14 and J usage is TRBJ2-5, with D maybe TRBD1 (8 bases). The germline CDR1 and CDR2 sequences are SGHDN and FVKESK. With 4 bases removed from V and 3 bases from J, the gap between germline ends came to 15 bases. There are 15 residues in the CDR3.

V and J are TRBV6-5 and TRBJ1-1; maybe TRBD1 (6 bases). The CDR3 extends over 15 amino acids. Germline assignment: CDR1 MNHEY and CDR2 SVGAGI. Deletions cut 5 bases from V and 4 bases from J, with 17 bases between. CDR3 DNA: TGTGCCAGCAGTCCCCAGCCAGGGGCAGTCACTGAAGCTTTCTTT. Its protein is CASSPQPGAVTEAFF.